Listed below are T cell receptor beta chains from one sample, sequenced in a study of control samples from healthy donors and cancer patients. This table comes from immunoSEQ multiplex PCR, and its TCRdb copy is limited to in-frame clones, with some not included. This sample has about 140,000 clones, with roughly nine tenths found just once. The sample comprised blood. Every receptor here comes from a man aged 30 to 45 in good health. Both conserved end residues are part of each CDR3. The order of the fields is D gene, V gene, J gene, clone size, CDR3 protein, CDR3 DNA. The D gene is left open where the match is weak. Clone size is not always given. Where it is, it says once, few, many or a class for expanded clones.

>NA|TRBV5-4|TRBJ1-6|NA
CASSQDGVGGGNSPLHF
TGTGCCAGCAGCCAGGACGGGGTCGGAGGAGGTAATTCACCCCTCCACTTT
>NA|TRBV6-4|TRBJ2-7|NA
CASCWALRREQYF
TGTGCCAGCTGTTGGGCCCTCCGCAGGGAGCAGTACTTC
>NA|TRBV6-6|TRBJ2-7|NA
CASQLPGHYYEQYF
TGTGCCAGCCAGTTACCTGGCCATTACTACGAGCAGTACTTC
>NA|TRBV7-9|TRBJ2-3|NA
CASSLVPDRRTASTDTQYF
TGTGCCAGCAGCTTAGTCCCGGACCGGCGGACCGCTAGCACAGATACGCAGTATTTT
>NA|TRBV4-1|TRBJ1-2|NA
CASSQSKGFYGYTF
TGCGCCAGCAGCCAAAGCAAGGGGTTCTATGGCTACACCTTC
>NA|TRBV12-3/TRBV12-4|TRBJ1-5|NA
CASSLGHSPQHF
TGTGCCAGCAGTTTGGGCCATTCGCCCCAGCATTTT
>NA|TRBV7-2|TRBJ1-2|NA
CASSLIGDDSNYGYTF
TGTGCCAGCAGCTTAATTGGGGACGACTCTAACTATGGCTACACCTTC
>TRBD2|TRBV9|TRBJ2-3|once
CASSVSGATDTQYF
TGTGCCAGCAGCGTGAGCGGGGCCACAGATACGCAGTATTTT
>TRBD1|TRBV10-3|TRBJ1-5|once
CASTSGQGHNQPQHF
TGTGCCTCCACCTCAGGACAGGGCCACAATCAGCCCCAGCATTTT
>TRBD2|TRBV7-9|TRBJ2-5|NA
CASSHVGGGDQETQYF
TGTGCCAGCAGCCATGTTGGCGGGGGGGATCAAGAGACCCAGTACTTC